The 17 T cell receptor beta chains in this list originate from one sample, sequenced in a study of regulatory T cells in long-lasting Graves disease. Time point specified: newly diagnosed GD, antithyroid drugs for less than 3 months. PBMC RNA served as the TCR library source. Arm-PCR with iRepertoire HTBI primers amplified the CDR3 regions for these TCR beta libraries. TCRdb reanalysed the multiplex PCR reads using MiXCR and keeps one entry per CDR3 protein. The sample includes about 540,000 distinct CDR3 sequences, about 14% of them seen just once. These same records also appear under a second study, on T cells in Graves' hyperthyroidism and ophthalmopathy.

The sequencing used peripheral blood mononuclear cells (PBMCs), collected at new diagnosis, from a patient treated with antithyroid drugs. All receptors come from a man aged 25-40 years with Graves disease.

This clonotype was counted ten times or more. The rearrangement links TRBV24-1 to TRBJ2-7; possible D gene TRBD1, 6 bases. This CDR3 is built from 14 residues. V dropped 9 bases and J dropped 1 base, with 15 bases sitting between them. Germline loops: CDR1 KGHDR, CDR2 SFDVKD. CDR3 loop: CATPWTEISYEQYF. CDR3 DNA sequence: TGTGCCACCCCTTGGACAGAGATTTCCTACGAGCAGTACTTC.

This clonotype was counted only a few times. This chain uses TRBV7-9 with TRBJ2-7; weak D call: TRBD1 (5 bases). CDR1 is SEHNR and CDR2 is FQNEAQ in the germline V gene (reference sequence). The CDR3 spans 14 residues. V was pared by 0 bases and J by 2 bases, with 8 bases between. CDR3 in amino acids: CASSLATGPYEQYF. CDR3 bases: TGTGCCAGCAGCTTAGCAACAGGTCCCTACGAGCAGTACTTC.

In this sample, this clonotype turned up a few times. DNA for the CDR3: TGTGCCAGCAGCCCGAACCAGGGGGCTCGGTATGAGCAGTTCTTC. Its translation: CASSPNQGARYEQFF. The chain combines TRBV6-4 with TRBJ2-1, with 8 positions matching TRBD1. J lost 8 bases, V lost 6 bases, and 12 bases had no gene match. From germline, CDR1 is MRHNA and CDR2 SNTAGT. The CDR3 runs 15 residues.

This clonotype was seen a handful of times. The genes are TRBV6-2 or TRBV6-3 and TRBJ2-2; D not certain. Per the germline V gene, CDR1 is MNHEY and CDR2 is SVGEGT. CDR3 length: 16 residues. Trimming pared 6 bases from V and 4 bases from J, leaving 18 bases between. CDR3 DNA sequence: TGTGCCAGCAGACCTCCCGGGTTCCGGAGCACCGGGGAGCTGTTTTTT. Translating gives CASRPPGFRSTGELFF.

At least ten counts were recorded for this clonotype. The V and J genes are TRBV7-9 and TRBJ2-7, with D unclear. The CDR3 covers 15 residues. V was pared by 3 bases and J by 0 bases, with 12 bases between. Per germline, CDR1 SEHNR and CDR2 FQNEAQ (reference sequence). This CDR3 reads CASSFSGGSSYEQYF. In nucleotides, the CDR3 is TGTGCCAGCAGCTTTTCAGGCGGAAGCTCCTACGAGCAGTACTTC. The full variable domain, in which reference TRBV7-9 and TRBJ2-7 provide the parts outside the CDR3, is DTGVSQNPRHKITKRGQNVTFRCDPISEHNRLYWYRQTLGQGPEFLTYFQNEAQLEKSRLLSDRFSAERPKGSFSTLEIQRTEQGDSAMYLCASSFSGGSSYEQYFGPGTRLTVT.

This clonotype was recorded a few times. This rearrangement joins TRBV2 to TRBJ1-2; D gene ambiguous. The CDR3 length is 13 residues. V lost 8 bases and J lost 1, with 11 bases in between. The germline V gene encodes CDR1 SNHLY and CDR2 FYNNEI. The CDR3 here is CASFSHLNYGYTF. The CDR3, as DNA: TGTGCCAGCTTTTCACACCTTAACTATGGCTACACCTTC.

This clonotype was seen at least ten times. This sequence joins TRBV6-1 and TRBJ1-1; D call uncertain. Trimming removed 1 base from V and 5 bases from J, with 14 bases in between. The CDR3 sequence is 15 residues long. The V gene's germline CDR1 is MNHNS and CDR2 SASEGT. The CDR3 sequence is CASSEVVTGRTEAFF. DNA of the CDR3: TGTGCCAGCAGTGAAGTTGTAACCGGGAGGACTGAAGCTTTCTTT.

The J gene is TRBJ2-1, the V gene TRBV19, with 13 bases lining up with TRBD2. The CDR3 has 15 amino acids. V lost 3 bases to trimming and J lost 9 bases; unmatched junction nucleotides: 5. Germline loops: CDR1 LNHDA, CDR2 SQIVND (reference sequence). The DNA of the CDR3 is TGTGCCAGTAGTATGTGGACTAGCGGGGGAGGTGAGCAGTTCTTC. Its translation: CASSMWTSGGGEQFF.

The chain uses TRBV5-1 and TRBJ2-3; perhaps TRBD2 as D (6 bases). Germline V gene lookup returns CDR1 SGHRS and CDR2 YFSETQ. The CDR3 runs 15 residues. The germline V and J ends were trimmed by 3 bases and 3 bases, with 14 bases remaining between them. The CDR3 sequence is CASSSGTGVTDTQYF. The CDR3 region has the DNA TGCGCCAGCAGCTCCGGGACGGGGGTAACAGATACGCAGTATTTT.

J is TRBJ2-7 and V is TRBV9; 7 bases match TRBD1. V lost 3 bases to trimming and J lost 6 bases; unmatched junction nucleotides: 9. There are 14 residues in the CDR3. The V gene's germline CDR1 is SGDLS and CDR2 YYNGEE. The CDR3 DNA reads as TGTGCCAGCAGCGATGGGATACAGGGGCGCGAGCAGTACTTC. It yields the protein CASSDGIQGREQYF.

The rearrangement links TRBV27 to TRBJ1-3; no definite D call. This CDR3 spans 15 amino acids. Germline values: CDR1 MNHEY, CDR2 SMNVEV (reference sequence). With 0 bases removed from V and 0 bases from J, the gap between germline ends came to 6 bases. This CDR3 reads CASSLSGNSGNTIYF. Here the CDR3 DNA reads TGTGCCAGCAGTTTATCAGGAAACTCTGGAAACACCATATATTTT.

This clonotype turned up a few times. The chain has TRBV13 and TRBJ2-7; possibly TRBD1 for D (6 bases). This CDR3 spans 15 amino acids. V was cut by 5 bases and J by 3 bases, with 17 bases left in between. Per the germline V gene, CDR1 is PRHDT and CDR2 is FYEKMQ (reference sequence). CDR3 nucleotide sequence: TGTGCCAGCAGCGGTAGACCCGGGACAATCTACGAGCAGTACTTC. Protein: CASSGRPGTIYEQYF. The whole variable domain, filled in from reference TRBV13 and TRBJ2-7, reads AAGVIQSPRHLIKEKRETATLKCYPIPRHDTVYWYQQGPGQDPQFLISFYEKMQSDKGSIPDRFSAQQFSDYHSELNMSSLELGDSALYFCASSGRPGTIYEQYFGPGTRLTVT.

This clonotype was detected many times. The gene calls are TRBV29-1 and TRBJ2-3; TRBD1 matches 8 bases. Germline V CDR1 and CDR2: SQVTM, ANQGSEA. The CDR3 contains 14 residues. J gave up 4 bases and V 6 bases, and 9 bases lay outside the gene matches. CDR3: CSVRQGSLADTQYF. The CDR3 DNA is TGCAGCGTGCGACAGGGGAGTTTAGCAGATACGCAGTATTTT.

This clonotype was detected a few times. The rearrangement uses TRBV2 and TRBJ1-2, with D perhaps matching TRBD1 (5 bases). Germline V lookup: CDR1 SNHLY, CDR2 FYNNEI. Between the trimmed V and J ends, which lost 8 bases and 4 bases, there was a span of 8 bases. CDR3 length equals 11 residues. The CDR3 bases are TGTGCCAGCCCACAGGCCTATGGCTACACCTTC. Its protein is CASPQAYGYTF.

This clonotype was seen many times. The chain recombines TRBV12-3 or TRBV12-4 with TRBJ2-5; 8 positions agree with TRBD2. V lost 4 bases to trimming and J lost 5 bases; unmatched junction nucleotides: 6. The CDR3 length is 14 residues. The CDR3 spells CASSYGREAETQYF. CDR3 nucleotide sequence: TGTGCCAGCAGTTACGGGAGGGAGGCGGAGACCCAGTACTTC.

The table lists this clonotype with many counts. The chain recombines TRBV3-1 with TRBJ1-5; TRBD1 matches at 8 bases. V was pared by 3 bases and J by 4 bases, with 5 bases of the junction left unmatched. The CDR3 sequence is 15 residues long. Germline V gene lookup returns CDR1 LGHDT and CDR2 YNNKEL (reference sequence). This CDR3 reads CASSHGQGNNQPQHF. The CDR3 DNA reads TGTGCCAGCAGCCATGGACAGGGTAATAATCAGCCCCAGCATTTT.

This clonotype was seen ten or more times. The chain links TRBV11-1 to TRBJ2-1; perhaps TRBD2 as D (6 bases). Trimming left V 11 bases short and J 1 base short, with 18 bases between. Germline V gives CDR1 SGHAT, CDR2 FQDESV (reference sequence). The CDR3 has 15 amino acids. CDR3 nucleotides: TGTGCCTCAACTACCGGGAGTCCTTCCTACAATGAGCAGTTCTTC. This codes for CASTTGSPSYNEQFF.